This note documents a single TCR beta chain sequence. The entry originates in a study of cytomegalovirus exposure and HLA in healthy donors. PCR used 60 Vbeta primers and 13 Jbeta primers. Sequencing used immunoSEQ multiplex PCR; TCRdb keeps in-frame clones, though not all of them. Of about 220,000 clones listed, 82% were seen once; the top ten hold 5.4%. Germline values: CDR1 MGHRA, CDR2 YSYEKL. The ends lost 0 bases at V and 12 bases at J; junction bases unmatched: 14. The CDR3 has 15 amino acids. The sample consisted of PBMCs. This sequence was found in a woman between 40 and 55 years old in good health and CMV-seropositive. The rearrangement uses TRBV4-1 and TRBJ2-7; 7 bases map to TRBD2. This chain's CDR3 is CASSQDGAGVSYTYF. For the CDR3, the DNA is TGCGCCAGCAGCCAAGATGGGGCGGGGGTATCTTATACGTACTTC.